This entry lists 23 T cell receptor beta chains sequenced from one sample in a study of T cells in women clearing cervical HPV infection. Sequencing used immunoSEQ multiplex PCR; TCRdb keeps in-frame clones, though not all of them. Its listing shows about 22,000 clones. The sequencing input was blood buffy coat. These receptors came from a woman aged 18 to 75 with a cervical HPV16 infection that either progressed to CIN3+ or cleared (not recorded which).

This clone is deemed medium-sized by its frequency. The read halts 3 residues ahead of the CDR3 end, with the missing end drawn from the germline J gene. The chain carries TRBV18 and TRBJ2-5; perhaps TRBD1 as D (5 bases). V was clipped by 2 bases and J by 5 bases, with 9 bases between them. CDR1 is KGHSH and CDR2 is LQKENI in the germline V gene. The CDR3 sequence is 13 residues long. Here the CDR3 reads CASSPDRTETQYF. The sequenced CDR3 bases are TGTGCCAGCTCACCAGACAGAACGGAGACC.

With respect to this clone: The observed sequence ends 3 residues before the CDR3 terminus, with the missing tail filled in from the germline J gene. The chain combines TRBV7-9 with TRBJ1-2; no definite D call. The CDR3 extends over 13 amino acids. Germline-derived CDR1 and CDR2 are SEHNR and FQNEAQ (reference sequence). The germline V and J ends were trimmed by 1 base and 6 bases, with 9 bases remaining between them. The covered CDR3 bases are TGTGCCAGCAGCTTAGAGGGCCACGATGGC. Translating gives CASSLEGHDG. The complete CDR3 sequence is CASSLEGHDGYTF. Variable domain in full (rest from reference TRBV7-9 and TRBJ1-2): DTGVSQNPRHKITKRGQNVTFRCDPISEHNRLYWYRQTLGQGPEFLTYFQNEAQLEKSRLLSDRFSAERPKGSFSTLEIQRTEQGDSAMYLCASSLEGHDGYTFGSGTRLTVV.

As regards this clone: The read ends 3 residues shy of where the CDR3 ends; the end is completed using the germline J gene. The chain employs TRBV2 and TRBJ2-7; 10 bases fit TRBD1. CDR3 size: 15 residues. The germline V gene encodes CDR1 SNHLY and CDR2 FYNNEI. V shed 6 bases and J 5 bases; nucleotides not matched to a gene: 10. The sequenced part of the CDR3 DNA is TGTGCCAGCAGGAGGGGGACAGGGGTTTCCAACGAG. Encoded protein: CASRRGTGVSNE. The full CDR3 reads CASRRGTGVSNEQYF.

CDR3 DNA, as far as it was read: TGCAGTGCTACGGACTCCCTCGAG. Translated: CSATDSLE. The whole CDR3 protein reads CSATDSLEQYF. The chain combines TRBV20-1 with TRBJ2-7; TRBD2 might be the D (5 bases). Sequencing ends 3 residues short of the CDR3 end; the germline J gene provides the rest. Germline loops: CDR1 DFQATT, CDR2 SNEGSKA (reference sequence). V gave up 4 bases and J gave up 6 bases, with 10 bases separating them. The CDR3 contains 11 residues.

Points on this clone: The missing CDR3 end, 3 residues past where the read stops, is filled in from the germline J gene. The rearrangement links TRBV5-6 to TRBJ2-3; D possibly corresponds to TRBD2 (5 bases). Germline assignment: CDR1 SGHDT and CDR2 YYEEEE. The CDR3 is 13 amino acids. V shed 5 bases and J shed 6 bases, with 13 bases lying between them. The DNA read from the CDR3 is TGTGCCAGCAGAGTGCTGGCGGGTGATACG. Its translation is CASRVLAGDT. The entire CDR3 sequence reads CASRVLAGDTQYF.

Points on this clone: From the germline J gene comes the end of the CDR3, since the read stops 3 residues before it. V is TRBV5-1 and J is TRBJ1-1; D not resolved. CDR1 is SGHRS and CDR2 is YFSETQ in the germline V gene. V shed 0 bases and J shed 0 bases, with 12 bases lying between them. The CDR3 is made up of 16 amino acids. CDR3 DNA (partial): TGCGCCAGCAGCTTGGGCGGAGGTGAGGTGAACACTGAA. Amino acids: CASSLGGGEVNTE. The whole CDR3 sequence reads CASSLGGGEVNTEAFF.

As regards this clone: The missing CDR3 end, 3 residues past where the read stops, is filled in from the germline J gene. This chain links TRBV7-6 with TRBJ2-1; TRBD2 matches at 13 bases. After removal of 5 bases from V and 5 bases from J, the junction contained 6 bases not matched to a gene. Looked up from germline, CDR1 is SGHVS and CDR2 is FNYEAQ. The CDR3 covers 16 residues. The covered CDR3 bases are TGTGCCAGCAGCCGGGGACTAGCGGGAAGGAACAATGAG. Encoded protein: CASSRGLAGRNNE. The complete CDR3 reads CASSRGLAGRNNEQFF.

Details on this clone: The CDR3 is cut off 3 residues early in the read; its end comes from the germline J gene. V is TRBV20-1 and J is TRBJ2-1; 9 bases are a match to TRBD1. V gave up 5 bases and J gave up 7 bases; unmatched junction bases: 6. Germline CDR1 reads DFQATT; CDR2 reads SNEGSKA (reference sequence). The CDR3 contains 13 residues. CDR3 in amino acids: CSAPWTGVNEQFF. The CDR3 bases that were read are TGCAGTGCTCCCTGGACAGGGGTGAATGAG.

Concerning this clone itself: The CDR3 end lies 3 residues beyond the end of the read and is filled in from the germline J gene. The J gene is TRBJ2-1, the V gene TRBV9, with 7 bases that match TRBD1. Germline CDR1 SGDLS, CDR2 YYNGEE. V lost 0 bases, J lost 9 bases, and 6 bases stayed unmatched. This CDR3 has 14 residues. The CDR3 loop is CASSVAGGDGEQFF. The CDR3 DNA, read in part, is TGTGCCAGCAGCGTAGCAGGGGGAGATGGTGAG. The whole variable domain, filled in from reference TRBV9 and TRBJ2-1, reads DSGVTQTPKHLITATGQRVTLRCSPRSGDLSVYWYQQSLDQGLQFLIQYYNGEERAKGNILERFSAQQFPDLHSELNLSSLELGDSALYFCASSVAGGDGEQFFGPGTRLTVL.

On this clone: A read error may account for a junction end that differs from germline. Read coverage stops 3 residues before the CDR3 terminus; the germline J gene supplies the remainder. This chain uses TRBV20-1 with TRBJ2-1, with 9 bases aligning to TRBD1. The CDR3 has 16 amino acids. Germline V gives CDR1 DFQATT, CDR2 SNEGSKA (reference sequence). The sequenced part of the CDR3 DNA is TGCAGTGCTGGAGACGCGGGGACAGGGTCTGACAATGAG. Translated: CSAGDAGTGSDNE. The whole CDR3 sequence reads CSAGDAGTGSDNEQFF.

As to this clone: The CDR3 is cut off 3 residues early in the read; its end comes from the germline J gene. The chain carries TRBV7-3 and TRBJ2-5, with TRBD2 identical over 8 bases. V dropped 5 bases and J dropped 5; count of bases not matched to a gene: 16. The CDR3 consists of 17 residues. From germline, CDR1 is SGHTA and CDR2 FQGTGA. The CDR3 loop reads CASSPHPGLALRETQYF. The part of the CDR3 DNA that was read is TGTGCCAGCAGCCCCCACCCTGGACTAGCTTTGAGGGAGACC.

Points on this clone: The CDR3 goes on 3 residues after the read ends, and that part is filled in from the germline J gene. The chain combines TRBV7-6 with TRBJ2-7, with TRBD2 matching 9 bases. The junction had 11 bases not matched to a gene; V was cut back by 5 bases and J by 6 bases. Germline lookup yields CDR1 SGHVS and CDR2 FNYEAQ. The CDR3 has 15 amino acids. CDR3 in amino acids: CASSATGLAGSEQYF. CDR3 DNA (partial): TGTGCCAGCAGCGCTACCGGGCTAGCGGGGAGCGAG.

As concerns this clone: The CDR3 is cut off 3 residues early in the read; its end comes from the germline J gene. This chain links TRBV11-2 with TRBJ2-3; 7 nucleotides agree with TRBD1. The germline gives CDR1 SGHAT, CDR2 FQNNGV. This CDR3 spans 14 amino acids. V shed 8 bases, J shed 4 bases, and the junction held 9 bases outside the gene matches. The CDR3: CASQDRVRADTQYF. The CDR3 DNA, read in part, is TGTGCCAGCCAAGACAGGGTTAGGGCAGATACG.

Note on this clone: The CDR3 goes on 3 residues after the read ends, and that part is filled in from the germline J gene. This chain connects TRBV30 to TRBJ2-1; TRBD2 matches 9 bases. V trimming: 2 bases; J trimming: 2 bases; junction bases outside the gene matches: 7. The germline gives CDR1 GTSNPN, CDR2 SVGIG (reference sequence). CDR3 length: 16 amino acids. The CDR3 bases that were read are TGTGCCTGGAGTACGGCTAGCGGGACGACCTACAATGAG. Protein sequence: CAWSTASGTTYNE. The CDR3 as a whole reads CAWSTASGTTYNEQFF.

With respect to this clone: The read ends 3 residues early relative to the CDR3; the germline J gene fills the gap. The chain links TRBV2 to TRBJ1-6; weak D call: TRBD1 (5 bases). This CDR3 is 15 amino acids long. In germline, CDR1 is SNHLY, CDR2 FYNNEI. V was trimmed by 6 bases and J by 7 bases, leaving 16 bases between them. Partial CDR3 DNA: TGTGCCAGCAGGGACCCGACAGAAACAAATTCACCC. Its protein is CASRDPTETNSP. The full CDR3 sequence reads CASRDPTETNSPLHF.

With regard to this clone: The missing CDR3 end, 3 residues past where the read stops, is filled in from the germline J gene. This rearrangement joins TRBV5-6 to TRBJ1-5; 7 bases agree with TRBD1. The CDR3 totals 14 residues. V shed 2 bases, J shed 9 bases, and the junction held 8 bases outside the gene matches. CDR1 is SGHDT and CDR2 is YYEEEE in the germline V gene. CDR3 sequence: CASSLGGGSSPQHF. The CDR3 bases that were read are TGTGCCAGCAGCTTAGGAGGGGGCTCTTCGCCC.

A word on this clone: The DNA ends 3 residues before the CDR3 does, and the rest of the CDR3 is filled in from the germline J gene. This sequence joins TRBV5-5 and TRBJ2-5; 7 bases fit TRBD1. V was clipped by 5 bases and J by 4 bases; unmatched bases: 8. The CDR3 spans 14 residues. Germline CDR1 SGHKS, CDR2 YYEKEE (reference sequence). Partial CDR3 DNA: TGTGCCAGCAGTGGGCGGGCAGGGGGAGAGACC. Encoded protein: CASSGRAGGET. The full CDR3 protein is CASSGRAGGETQYF. The full variable domain, rest sourced from reference TRBV5-5 and TRBJ2-5, is DAGVTQSPTHLIKTRGQQVTLRCSPISGHKSVSWYQQVLGQGPQFIFQYYEKEERGRGNFPDRFSARQFPNYSSELNVNALLLGDSALYLCASSGRAGGETQYFGPGTRLLVL.

Of note for this clone: The sequence runs out 3 residues before the end of the CDR3; the remainder is reconstructed from the germline J gene. The chain joins TRBV5-1 to TRBJ2-7, with a possible D match to TRBD2 (6 bases). V lost 0 bases, J lost 2 bases, and 12 bases lay in between. The CDR3 totals 15 residues. The germline V gene encodes CDR1 SGHRS and CDR2 YFSETQ. The CDR3 loop reads CASSLGGVHPYEQYF. CDR3 DNA, as far as it was read: TGCGCCAGCAGCTTGGGGGGGGTCCATCCCTACGAG.

As regards this clone: The read halts 3 residues ahead of the CDR3 end, with the missing end drawn from the germline J gene. The chain uses TRBV2 and TRBJ2-4; the match to TRBD2 covers 7 bases. The CDR3 has 16 amino acids. Per germline, CDR1 SNHLY and CDR2 FYNNEI. The sequenced part of the CDR3 DNA is TGTGCCAGCAGTGAACTCCCGAGTTCGGGGGGTCTTGGT. It yields the protein CASSELPSSGGLG. In full, the CDR3 reads CASSELPSSGGLGQYF.

Concerning this clone: The sequence runs out 3 residues before the end of the CDR3; the remainder is reconstructed from the germline J gene. The V and J genes are TRBV19 and TRBJ2-1, with TRBD2 matching over 10 bases. This CDR3 is built from 19 residues. Germline CDR1 reads LNHDA; CDR2 reads SQIVND (reference sequence). The trim removed 6 bases at V and 0 bases at J, leaving 14 bases unmatched. The CDR3 reads CASRKTSGAFLSSYNEQFF. The DNA read from the CDR3 is TGTGCCAGTAGGAAAACTAGCGGGGCCTTCCTCAGCTCCTACAATGAG. The full variable domain, rest sourced from reference TRBV19 and TRBJ2-1, is DGGITQSPKYLFRKEGQNVTLSCEQNLNHDAMYWYRQDPGQGLRLIYYSQIVNDFQKGDIAEGYSVSREKKESFPLTVTSAQKNPTAFYLCASRKTSGAFLSSYNEQFFGPGTRLTVL.

On this clone: Coverage ceases 3 residues before the CDR3 finishes, and the germline J gene fills in the end. The chain joins TRBV6-1 to TRBJ2-4; a weak D match, TRBD1 (6 bases). Trimming pared 1 base from V and 9 bases from J, leaving 16 bases between. CDR3 length equals 15 residues. Per germline, CDR1 MNHNS and CDR2 SASEGT. The CDR3: CASSEGQVPSSIQYF. CDR3 DNA, as far as it was read: TGTGCCAGCAGTGAAGGACAGGTCCCGTCTTCCATT.

To note about this clone: From the germline J gene comes the end of the CDR3, since the read stops 3 residues before it. This chain connects TRBV5-1 to TRBJ2-3; unclear D gene. V was pared by 0 bases and J by 4 bases, with 9 bases between. This CDR3 contains 14 residues. In germline, CDR1 is SGHRS, CDR2 YFSETQ. CDR3 bases read: TGCGCCAGCAGCTTGGACCAGGTACCAGATACG. This sequence encodes CASSLDQVPDT. The CDR3 as a whole reads CASSLDQVPDTQYF.

In the case of this clone: The read ends 3 residues early relative to the CDR3; the germline J gene fills the gap. The chain recombines TRBV7-9 with TRBJ1-2, with D hard to call. The germline gives CDR1 SEHNR, CDR2 FQNEAQ (reference sequence). V gave up 2 bases and J gave up 4 bases, with 8 bases separating them. CDR3 length: 13 residues. CDR3 sequence: CASSLPGGYGYTF. The DNA read from the CDR3 is TGTGCCAGCAGCTTACCGGGTGGCTATGGC.